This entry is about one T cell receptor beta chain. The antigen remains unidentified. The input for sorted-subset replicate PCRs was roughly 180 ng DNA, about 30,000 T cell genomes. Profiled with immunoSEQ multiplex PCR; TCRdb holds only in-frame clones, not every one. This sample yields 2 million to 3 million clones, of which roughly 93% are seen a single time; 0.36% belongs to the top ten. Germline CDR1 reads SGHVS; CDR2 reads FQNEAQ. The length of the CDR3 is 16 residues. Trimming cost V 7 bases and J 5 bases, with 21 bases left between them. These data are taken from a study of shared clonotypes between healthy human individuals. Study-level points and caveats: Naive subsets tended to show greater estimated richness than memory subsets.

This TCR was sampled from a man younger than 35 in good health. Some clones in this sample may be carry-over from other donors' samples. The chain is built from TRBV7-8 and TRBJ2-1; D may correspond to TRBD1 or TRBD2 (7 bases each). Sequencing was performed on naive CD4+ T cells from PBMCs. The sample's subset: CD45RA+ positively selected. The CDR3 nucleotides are TGTGCCAGCACCTCTAGGGGACTAAGGGGGCACAATGAGCAGTTCTTC. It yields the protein CASTSRGLRGHNEQFF.